These 23 T cell receptor beta chains came from one sample sequenced in a study of control samples from healthy donors and cancer patients (dated by TCRdb to 2019 to 2021). Preparation of the library involved the immunoSEQ multiplex PCR assay. TCRdb took this table from immuneACCESS and kept in-frame rearrangements with V and J called. Such tables lack part of the clones; where checked against another copy, unresolved V genes explain under half of the gap, and the rest is unexplained. The sample contains 100,000 to 150,000 clones, around 93% of them found a single time. 2.1% of the sample is held by the ten biggest clonotypes. The sample was blood. These receptors originate from a woman between 50 and 59 years old in good health.

For the CDR3, the DNA is TGTGCCAGCACTACAAGAGGACAGGGCTACGAGCAGTACTTC. This gives the protein CASTTRGQGYEQYF. The chain combines TRBV6-5 with TRBJ2-7; 8 bases map to TRBD1. This CDR3 contains 14 residues. From germline, CDR1 is MNHEY and CDR2 SVGAGI. Trimming cost V 7 bases and J 3 bases; bases outside gene matches: 8.

The J gene is TRBJ1-5, the V gene TRBV6-2 or TRBV6-3; possible D gene TRBD1, 6 bases. The germline V and J ends were trimmed by 5 bases and 5 bases, with 16 bases remaining between them. Germline CDR1 is MNHEY and CDR2 is SVGEGT. This CDR3 contains 15 residues. The DNA of the CDR3 is TGTGCCAGCAGTCCGACAGGTTATATAGATCAGCCCCAGCATTTT. It encodes CASSPTGYIDQPQHF.

The V and J genes are TRBV11-2 and TRBJ2-7, with a tentative D call TRBD2 (6 bases). Trimming pared 6 bases from V and 5 bases from J, leaving 17 bases between. The CDR3 is made up of 14 amino acids. Looked up from germline, CDR1 is SGHAT and CDR2 is FQNNGV. The CDR3 sequence: CASSPGLQNHEQYF. As DNA, the CDR3 is TGTGCCAGCAGTCCGGGACTCCAGAATCACGAGCAGTACTTC.

This clone occurred once. V usage is TRBV2 and J usage is TRBJ2-2; D assignment may be TRBD1 or TRBD2 (5 bases each). Germline V gives CDR1 SNHLY, CDR2 FYNNEI. Trimming shortened V by 9 bases and J by 0 bases, and 11 bases separated the two germline ends. The CDR3 has 14 residues. The CDR3 spells CASRLGANTGELFF. CDR3 nucleotides: TGTGCCAGTCGGCTGGGGGCGAACACCGGGGAGCTGTTTTTT.

This chain joins TRBV30 and TRBJ1-5, with no clear D. Germline V gene lookup returns CDR1 GTSNPN and CDR2 SVGIG (reference sequence). V lost 0 bases to trimming and J lost 0 bases, with 6 bases between them. CDR3 length: 14 residues. The CDR3 sequence is CAWSVGYSNQPQHF. As DNA, the CDR3 is TGTGCCTGGAGTGTCGGTTATAGCAATCAGCCCCAGCATTTT.

The chain is built from TRBV11-2 and TRBJ2-1, with 10 bases aligning to TRBD1. The V and J ends lost 3 bases and 7 bases, in that order; junction bases with no gene match: 6. Germline V gene data show CDR1 as SGHAT and CDR2 as FQNNGV. The CDR3 contains 15 residues. The CDR3, as DNA: TGTGCCAGCAGCTTGGCAGACAGGGGGCTTAATGAGCAGTTCTTC. Protein sequence: CASSLADRGLNEQFF.

The chain recombines TRBV20-1 with TRBJ2-3, with 7 nucleotides matching TRBD2. This CDR3 has 15 residues. The germline V gene has CDR1 DFQATT and CDR2 SNEGSKA (reference sequence). With 3 bases clipped from V and 2 bases from J, the junction kept 8 bases outside the gene matches. The CDR3 loop reads CSASPPSGHTDTQYF. The CDR3 nucleotides are TGCAGTGCTAGTCCTCCTAGCGGACACACAGATACGCAGTATTTT.

The rearrangement links TRBV19 to TRBJ1-2; the match to TRBD1 covers 8 bases. This CDR3 has 16 amino acids. Germline V lookup: CDR1 LNHDA, CDR2 SQIVND (reference sequence). After removal of 4 bases from V and 7 bases from J, the junction contained 14 bases not matched to a gene. The CDR3, as DNA: TGTGCCAGTAGTACCCGAAAAACGGACAGGGCGGGTGGCTACACCTTC. The encoded protein is CASSTRKTDRAGGYTF.

The chain carries TRBV30 and TRBJ1-6; 9 nucleotides line up with TRBD1. The CDR3 sequence is 14 residues long. Per germline, CDR1 GTSNPN and CDR2 SVGIG (reference sequence). With V trimmed by 0 bases and J by 10 bases, 4 bases remained unmatched. CDR3 bases: TGTGCCTGGAGTGTAATGGGACAGGGCTCACCCCTCCACTTT. Amino acids: CAWSVMGQGSPLHF.

The rearrangement uses TRBV3-1 (or the pseudogene TRBV3-2) and TRBJ2-3, with 12 positions matching TRBD2. The germline CDR1 and CDR2 sequences are LGHDT and YNNKEL (reference sequence). The CDR3 sequence is 17 residues long. The trim removed 0 bases at V and 11 bases at J, leaving 12 bases unmatched. The CDR3 DNA sequence: TGTGCCAGCAGCCAAGACCGGACTAGCGGGATCGGAGGGGGGCAGTATTTT. It translates to CASSQDRTSGIGGGQYF.

The chain links TRBV19 to TRBJ1-2; 9 bases agree with TRBD1. CDR3 length equals 12 residues. CDR1 and CDR2 (germline): LNHDA, SQIVND (reference sequence). The V and J ends lost 10 bases and 6 bases, in that order; junction bases with no gene match: 6. This CDR3 reads CAIMGQGDGYTF. CDR3 in DNA: TGTGCCATTATGGGACAGGGAGATGGCTACACCTTC.

The J gene is TRBJ2-7, the V gene TRBV13; TRBD2 aligns across 14 bases. The CDR3 totals 15 residues. Trimming took 5 bases from V and 6 from J; bases not matched to a gene: 6. In germline, CDR1 is PRHDT, CDR2 FYEKMQ (reference sequence). CDR3 DNA sequence: TGTGCCAGCAGCAAAGGACTAGCGGGAGGCAGCGAGCAGTACTTC. Amino acid sequence: CASSKGLAGGSEQYF.

This sequence joins TRBV12-5 and TRBJ1-4; D uncertain. There are 16 residues in the CDR3. Germline V lookup: CDR1 LGHNT, CDR2 FRNRAP. Trimming took off 0 bases at V and 0 bases at J, with 8 bases between the two ends. CDR3 sequence reads: CASGLVVGATNEKLFF. DNA of the CDR3: TGTGCTAGTGGTTTGGTAGTGGGAGCAACTAATGAAAAACTGTTTTTT.

The V and J genes are TRBV27 and TRBJ2-7; no definite D call. CDR3 size: 14 residues. V lost 5 bases, J lost 1 base, and 12 bases lay in between. Germline CDR1 MNHEY, CDR2 SMNVEV (reference sequence). CDR3 sequence: CASSESDGSYEQYF. DNA for the CDR3: TGTGCCAGCAGTGAAAGCGACGGATCCTACGAGCAGTACTTC.

The CDR3 DNA reads as TGTGCCAGCAGTGAGCAAGGGTCCTACGAGCAGTACTTC. Its protein product is CASSEQGSYEQYF. The chain carries TRBV6-1 and TRBJ2-7; D remains unclear. The germline V and J ends were trimmed by 3 bases and 1 base, with 7 bases remaining between them. Germline V gene sequence: CDR1 MNHNS, CDR2 SASEGT. There are 13 residues in the CDR3.

The sample holds one count of this clone. The CDR3 coding sequence is TGTGCCAGCAGTTTCGACCCATACAGGGGGGACACCGGGGAGCTGTTTTTT. It codes for CASSFDPYRGDTGELFF. This sequence joins TRBV28 and TRBJ2-2; 8 bases match TRBD1. The CDR3 is 17 amino acids. Per germline, CDR1 MDHEN and CDR2 SYDVKM. Losses at the gene ends were 3 bases for V and 3 bases for J; bases not matched to a gene: 9.

The chain employs TRBV5-4 and TRBJ2-7, with 7 bases that match TRBD2. Per the germline V gene, CDR1 is SGHNT and CDR2 is YYREEE (reference sequence). CDR3 length: 14 residues. The V segment lost 4 bases and the J segment 5 bases; nucleotides outside the gene matches: 9. The CDR3 sequence is CASSKHGRDDEQYF. Written as DNA, the CDR3 is TGTGCCAGCAGCAAACATGGGAGGGATGACGAGCAGTACTTC.

For the CDR3, the DNA is TGTGCCAGCAGTGACGGGGGCACGAACACTGAAGCTTTCTTT. Amino acids: CASSDGGTNTEAFF. The J gene is TRBJ1-1, the V gene TRBV6-4; possibly TRBD1 for D (6 bases). The CDR3 has 14 residues. Per germline, CDR1 MRHNA and CDR2 SNTAGT. V was trimmed by 2 bases and J by 1 base, leaving 8 bases between them.

The chain combines TRBV11-2 with TRBJ1-2; D gene unclear. Trimming shortened V by 5 bases and J by 3 bases, and 16 bases separated the two germline ends. Germline CDR1 and CDR2: SGHAT and FQNNGV. CDR3 size: 15 residues. CDR3 sequence: CASSPLGGQYYGYTF. For the CDR3, the DNA is TGTGCCAGCAGCCCCCTTGGAGGCCAGTACTATGGCTACACCTTC.

The rearrangement uses TRBV2 and TRBJ1-2; TRBD1 matches at 9 bases. The germline gives CDR1 SNHLY, CDR2 FYNNEI. The CDR3 spans 15 residues. Trimming removed 2 bases from V and 8 bases from J; junction bases left unmatched: 9. The CDR3, as DNA: TGTGCCAGCAGTGAAAGGGGAGGGACAGGGAGAGGCTACACCTTC. Protein: CASSERGGTGRGYTF.

The chain joins TRBV3-1 (or the pseudogene TRBV3-2) to TRBJ2-2; D perhaps matches TRBD2 (6 bases). Per germline, CDR1 LGHDT and CDR2 YNNKEL (reference sequence). The CDR3 covers 16 residues. Trimming took 1 base from V and 4 from J, leaving 13 bases between them. CDR3 coding DNA: TGTGCCAGCAGCCAAGTAACGGGAGAGCCCACCGGGGAGCTGTTTTTT. It codes for CASSQVTGEPTGELFF.

The rearrangement uses TRBV6-6 and TRBJ1-5; 8 bases agree with TRBD1. V trimming: 7 bases; J trimming: 4 bases; junction bases outside the gene matches: 3. The germline CDR1 and CDR2 sequences are MNHNY and SVGAGI (reference sequence). The CDR3 has 13 amino acids. Here the CDR3 DNA reads TGTGCCAGCAATGGACAGGGAAATCAGCCCCAGCATTTT. This codes for CASNGQGNQPQHF.

The gene calls are TRBV28 and TRBJ2-5, with D uncertain. Trimming removed 3 bases at V and 2 bases at J, with 19 bases between. Per the germline V gene, CDR1 is MDHEN and CDR2 is SYDVKM. The CDR3 spans 17 residues. The CDR3 spells CASSLADPPGNQETQYF. As DNA, the CDR3 is TGTGCCAGCAGTTTGGCAGACCCACCGGGCAATCAAGAGACCCAGTACTTC. The variable domain in full, with the rest retrieved from reference TRBV28 and TRBJ2-5, is DVKVTQSSRYLVKRTGEKVFLECVQDMDHENMFWYRQDPGLGLRLIYFSYDVKMKEKGDIPEGYSVSREKKERFSLILESASTNQTSMYLCASSLADPPGNQETQYFGPGTRLLVL.